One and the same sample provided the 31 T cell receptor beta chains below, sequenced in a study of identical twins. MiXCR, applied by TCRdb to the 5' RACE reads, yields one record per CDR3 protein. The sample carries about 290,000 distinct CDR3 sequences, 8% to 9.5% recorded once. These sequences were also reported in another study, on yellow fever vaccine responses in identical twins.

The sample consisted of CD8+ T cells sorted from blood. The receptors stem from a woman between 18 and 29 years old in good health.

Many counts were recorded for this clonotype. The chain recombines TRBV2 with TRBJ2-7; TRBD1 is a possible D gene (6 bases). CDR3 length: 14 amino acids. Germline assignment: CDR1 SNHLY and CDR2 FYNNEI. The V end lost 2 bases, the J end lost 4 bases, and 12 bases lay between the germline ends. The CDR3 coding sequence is TGTGCCAGCAGTGAAATGGGGCAGGGGTACGAGCAGTACTTC. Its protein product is CASSEMGQGYEQYF.

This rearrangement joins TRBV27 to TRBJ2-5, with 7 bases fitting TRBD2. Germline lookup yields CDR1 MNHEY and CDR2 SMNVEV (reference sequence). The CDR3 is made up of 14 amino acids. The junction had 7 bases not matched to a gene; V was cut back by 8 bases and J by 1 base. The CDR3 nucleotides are TGTGCCAGCGGACGGCTAGCGGCCCAAGAGACCCAGTACTTC. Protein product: CASGRLAAQETQYF.

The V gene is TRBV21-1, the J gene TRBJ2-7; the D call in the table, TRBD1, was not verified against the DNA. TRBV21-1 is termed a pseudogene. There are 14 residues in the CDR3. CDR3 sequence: CASSTLKDRYEQYF. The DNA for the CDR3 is TGTGCCAGCAGCACACTAAAGGACAGGTACGAGCAGTACTTC.

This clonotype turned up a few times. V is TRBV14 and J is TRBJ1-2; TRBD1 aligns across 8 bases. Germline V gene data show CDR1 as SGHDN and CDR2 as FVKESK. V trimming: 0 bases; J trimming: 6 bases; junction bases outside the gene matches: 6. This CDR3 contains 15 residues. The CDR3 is CASSQDRGQGNGYTF. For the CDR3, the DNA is TGTGCCAGCAGCCAAGATCGCGGACAGGGAAATGGCTACACCTTC. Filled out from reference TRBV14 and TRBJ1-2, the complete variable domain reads EAGVTQFPSHSVIEKGQTVTLRCDPISGHDNLYWYRRVMGKEIKFLLHFVKESKQDESGMPNNRFLAERTGGTYSTLKVQPAELEDSGVYFCASSQDRGQGNGYTFGSGTRLTVV.

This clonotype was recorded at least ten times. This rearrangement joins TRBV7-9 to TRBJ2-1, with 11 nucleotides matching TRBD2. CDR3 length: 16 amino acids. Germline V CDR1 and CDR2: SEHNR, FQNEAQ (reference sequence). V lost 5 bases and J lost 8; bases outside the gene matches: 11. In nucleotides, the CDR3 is TGTGCCAGCAGCAATCTAGCGGGGGGTGGCGGCTATGAGCAGTTCTTC. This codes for CASSNLAGGGGYEQFF. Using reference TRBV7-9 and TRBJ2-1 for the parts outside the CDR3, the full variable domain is DTGVSQNPRHKITKRGQNVTFRCDPISEHNRLYWYRQTLGQGPEFLTYFQNEAQLEKSRLLSDRFSAERPKGSFSTLEIQRTEQGDSAMYLCASSNLAGGGGYEQFFGPGTRLTVL.

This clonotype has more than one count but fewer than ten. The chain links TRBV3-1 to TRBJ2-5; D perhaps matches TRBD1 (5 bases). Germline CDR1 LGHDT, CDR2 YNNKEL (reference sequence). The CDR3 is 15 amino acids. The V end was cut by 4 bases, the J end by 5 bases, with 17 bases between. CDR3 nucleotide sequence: TGTGCCAGCAGCCCCTATGGGGCTAGAACGGAGACCCAGTACTTC. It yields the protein CASSPYGARTETQYF.

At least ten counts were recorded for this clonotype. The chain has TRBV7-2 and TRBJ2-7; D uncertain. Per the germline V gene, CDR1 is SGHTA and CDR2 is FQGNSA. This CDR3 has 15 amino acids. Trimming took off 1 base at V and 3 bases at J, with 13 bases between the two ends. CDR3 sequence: CASSLVAVGDYEQYF. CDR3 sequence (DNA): TGTGCCAGCAGCTTAGTGGCGGTGGGTGACTACGAGCAGTACTTC.

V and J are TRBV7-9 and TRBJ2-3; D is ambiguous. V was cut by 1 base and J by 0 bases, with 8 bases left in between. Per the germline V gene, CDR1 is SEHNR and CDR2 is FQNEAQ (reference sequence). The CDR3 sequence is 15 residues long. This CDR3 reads CASSLVQTSTDTQYF. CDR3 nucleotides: TGTGCCAGCAGCTTAGTACAGACTAGCACAGATACGCAGTATTTT.

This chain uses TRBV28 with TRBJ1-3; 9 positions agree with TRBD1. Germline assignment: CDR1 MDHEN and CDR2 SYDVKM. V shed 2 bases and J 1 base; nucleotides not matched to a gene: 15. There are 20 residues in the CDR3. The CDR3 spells CASSLVPQWDREASGNTIYF. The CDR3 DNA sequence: TGTGCCAGCAGTTTAGTCCCCCAATGGGACAGGGAGGCGTCTGGAAACACCATATATTTT.

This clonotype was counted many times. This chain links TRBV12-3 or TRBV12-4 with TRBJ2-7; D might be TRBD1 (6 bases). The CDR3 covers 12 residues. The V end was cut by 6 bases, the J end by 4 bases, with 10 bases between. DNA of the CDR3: TGTGCCAGCAGGGGGGCGGTTTACGAGCAGTACTTC. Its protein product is CASRGAVYEQYF.

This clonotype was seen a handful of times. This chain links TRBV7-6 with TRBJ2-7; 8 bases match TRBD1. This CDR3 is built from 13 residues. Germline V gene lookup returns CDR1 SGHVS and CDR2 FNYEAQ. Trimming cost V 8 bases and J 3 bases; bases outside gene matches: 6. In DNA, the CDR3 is TGTGCCAGCGGGGACAGGCCGGGCTACGAGCAGTACTTC. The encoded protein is CASGDRPGYEQYF.

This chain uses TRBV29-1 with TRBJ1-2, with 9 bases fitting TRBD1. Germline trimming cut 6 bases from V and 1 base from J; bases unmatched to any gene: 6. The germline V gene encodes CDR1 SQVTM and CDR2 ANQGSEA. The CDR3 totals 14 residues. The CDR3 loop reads CSVPWTGVNYGYTF. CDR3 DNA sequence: TGCAGCGTCCCTTGGACAGGGGTTAACTATGGCTACACCTTC.

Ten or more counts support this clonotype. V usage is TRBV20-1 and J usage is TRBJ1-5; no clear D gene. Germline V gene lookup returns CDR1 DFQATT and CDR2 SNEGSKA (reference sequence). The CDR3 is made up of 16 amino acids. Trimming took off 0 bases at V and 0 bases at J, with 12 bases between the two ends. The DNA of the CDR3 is TGCAGTGCTAGAGATCGGTTGGGATATAGCAATCAGCCCCAGCATTTT. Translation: CSARDRLGYSNQPQHF.

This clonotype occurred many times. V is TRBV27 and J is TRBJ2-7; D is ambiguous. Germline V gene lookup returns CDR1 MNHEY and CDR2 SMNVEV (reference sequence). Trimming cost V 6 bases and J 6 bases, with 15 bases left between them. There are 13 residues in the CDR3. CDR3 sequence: CASSSLDLSEQYF. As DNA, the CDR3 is TGTGCCAGCAGCTCCCTAGATCTCTCCGAGCAGTACTTC.

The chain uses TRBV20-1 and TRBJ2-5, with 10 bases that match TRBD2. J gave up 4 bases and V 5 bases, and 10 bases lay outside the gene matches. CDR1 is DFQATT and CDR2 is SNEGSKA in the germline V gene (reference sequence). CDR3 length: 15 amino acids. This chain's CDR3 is CSAFPLAGEAETQYF. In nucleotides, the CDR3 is TGCAGTGCTTTCCCCCTAGCGGGGGAGGCAGAGACCCAGTACTTC.

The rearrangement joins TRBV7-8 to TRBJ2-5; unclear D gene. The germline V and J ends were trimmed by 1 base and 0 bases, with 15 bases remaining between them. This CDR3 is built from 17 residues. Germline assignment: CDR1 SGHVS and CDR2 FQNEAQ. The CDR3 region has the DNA TGTGCCAGCAGCTTAGGTGTCGAGCCCTCGTACCAAGAGACCCAGTACTTC. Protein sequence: CASSLGVEPSYQETQYF.

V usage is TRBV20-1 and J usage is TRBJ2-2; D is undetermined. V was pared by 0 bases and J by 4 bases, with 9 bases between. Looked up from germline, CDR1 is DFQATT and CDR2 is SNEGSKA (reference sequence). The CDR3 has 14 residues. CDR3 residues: CSARDLFVTGELFF. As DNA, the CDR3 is TGCAGTGCTAGAGATCTCTTCGTCACCGGGGAGCTGTTTTTT.

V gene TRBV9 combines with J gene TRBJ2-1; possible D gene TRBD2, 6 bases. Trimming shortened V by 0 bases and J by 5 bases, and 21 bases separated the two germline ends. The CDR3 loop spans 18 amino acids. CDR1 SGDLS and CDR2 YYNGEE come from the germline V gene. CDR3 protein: CASSVALRESSADNEQFF. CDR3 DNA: TGTGCCAGCAGCGTAGCCCTCCGCGAGTCTAGCGCCGACAATGAGCAGTTCTTC.

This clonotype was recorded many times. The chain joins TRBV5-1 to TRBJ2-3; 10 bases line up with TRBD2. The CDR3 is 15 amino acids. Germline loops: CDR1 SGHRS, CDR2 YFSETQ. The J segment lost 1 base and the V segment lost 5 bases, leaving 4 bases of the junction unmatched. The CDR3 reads CASRRGTSGTDTQYF. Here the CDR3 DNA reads TGCGCCAGCAGACGTGGGACTAGCGGCACAGATACGCAGTATTTT.

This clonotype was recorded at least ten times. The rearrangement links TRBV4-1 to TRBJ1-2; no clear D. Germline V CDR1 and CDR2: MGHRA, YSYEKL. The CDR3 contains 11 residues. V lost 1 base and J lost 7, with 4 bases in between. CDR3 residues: CASSQGFGYTF. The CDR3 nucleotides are TGCGCCAGCAGCCAAGGTTTTGGCTACACCTTC.

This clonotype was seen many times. The CDR3 sequence: CASSGLTGYNEQFF. The CDR3, as DNA: TGTGCCAGCAGTGGCCTTACAGGCTACAATGAGCAGTTCTTC. The V gene is TRBV6-4, the J gene TRBJ2-1; D may be TRBD1 (5 bases). V dropped 4 bases and J dropped 3 bases, with 10 bases sitting between them. The CDR3 is 14 residues long. The V gene's germline CDR1 is MRHNA and CDR2 SNTAGT.

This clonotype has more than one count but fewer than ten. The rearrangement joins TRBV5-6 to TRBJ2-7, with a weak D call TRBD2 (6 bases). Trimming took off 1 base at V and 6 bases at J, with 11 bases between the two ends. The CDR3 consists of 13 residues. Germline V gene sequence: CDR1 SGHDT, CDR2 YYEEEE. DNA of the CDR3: TGTGCCAGCAGCTTGTTGCCGGAGGGCGAGCAGTACTTC. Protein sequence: CASSLLPEGEQYF.

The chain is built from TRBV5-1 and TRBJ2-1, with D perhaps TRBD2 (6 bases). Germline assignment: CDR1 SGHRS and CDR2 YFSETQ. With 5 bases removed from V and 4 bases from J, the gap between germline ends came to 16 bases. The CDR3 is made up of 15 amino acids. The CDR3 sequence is CASSRGGASYNEQFF. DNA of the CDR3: TGCGCCAGCAGTCGTGGAGGGGCGAGTTACAATGAGCAGTTCTTC.

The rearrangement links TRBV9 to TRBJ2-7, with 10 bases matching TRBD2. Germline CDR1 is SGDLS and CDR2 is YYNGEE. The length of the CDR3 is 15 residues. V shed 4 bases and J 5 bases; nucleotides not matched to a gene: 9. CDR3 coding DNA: TGTGCCAGCAGCCGGAGCGGGGGGGCAGTCCACGAGCAGTACTTC. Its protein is CASSRSGGAVHEQYF.

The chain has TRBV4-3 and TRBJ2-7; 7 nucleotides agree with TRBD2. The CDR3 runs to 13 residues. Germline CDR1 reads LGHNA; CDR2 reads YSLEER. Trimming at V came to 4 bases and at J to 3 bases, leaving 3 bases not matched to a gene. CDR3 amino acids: CASSPQRDYEQYF. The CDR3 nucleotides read TGCGCCAGCAGCCCCCAGCGGGACTACGAGCAGTACTTC.

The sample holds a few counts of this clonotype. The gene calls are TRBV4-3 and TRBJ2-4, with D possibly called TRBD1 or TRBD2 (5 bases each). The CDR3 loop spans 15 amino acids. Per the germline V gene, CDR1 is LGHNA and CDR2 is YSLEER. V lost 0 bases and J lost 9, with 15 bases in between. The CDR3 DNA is TGCGCCAGCAGCCAAGACAGGGATTTTGGGGGCATTCAGTACTTC. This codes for CASSQDRDFGGIQYF.

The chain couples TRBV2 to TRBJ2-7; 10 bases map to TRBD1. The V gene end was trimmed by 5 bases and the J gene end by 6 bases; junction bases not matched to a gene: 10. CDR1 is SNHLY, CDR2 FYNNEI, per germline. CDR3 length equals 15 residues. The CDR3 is CASSTLDRGLREQYF. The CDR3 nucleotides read TGTGCCAGCAGTACATTAGACAGGGGGCTCCGCGAGCAGTACTTC. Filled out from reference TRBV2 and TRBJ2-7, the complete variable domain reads EPEVTQTPSHQVTQMGQEVILRCVPISNHLYFYWYRQILGQKVEFLVSFYNNEISEKSEIFDDQFSVERPDGSNFTLKIRSTKLEDSAMYFCASSTLDRGLREQYFGPGTRLTVT.

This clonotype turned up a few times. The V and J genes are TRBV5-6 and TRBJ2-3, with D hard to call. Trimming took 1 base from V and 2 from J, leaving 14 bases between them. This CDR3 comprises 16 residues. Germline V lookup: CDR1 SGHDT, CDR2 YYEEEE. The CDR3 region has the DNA TGTGCCAGCAGCTTGATTGGTCGACTGATCACAGATACGCAGTATTTT. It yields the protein CASSLIGRLITDTQYF.

Here the CDR3 reads CASSGRDRGQFYNEQFF. Here the CDR3 DNA reads TGTGCCAGCAGCGGAAGGGACAGGGGGCAGTTCTACAATGAGCAGTTCTTC. The V call is TRBV7-9, the J call TRBJ2-1, with 12 positions matching TRBD1. Looked up from germline, CDR1 is SEHNR and CDR2 is FQNEAQ (reference sequence). The length of the CDR3 is 17 residues. Trimming took 5 bases from V and 3 from J; bases not matched to a gene: 8. The full variable domain, completed using reference TRBV7-9 and TRBJ2-1, is DTGVSQNPRHKITKRGQNVTFRCDPISEHNRLYWYRQTLGQGPEFLTYFQNEAQLEKSRLLSDRFSAERPKGSFSTLEIQRTEQGDSAMYLCASSGRDRGQFYNEQFFGPGTRLTVL.

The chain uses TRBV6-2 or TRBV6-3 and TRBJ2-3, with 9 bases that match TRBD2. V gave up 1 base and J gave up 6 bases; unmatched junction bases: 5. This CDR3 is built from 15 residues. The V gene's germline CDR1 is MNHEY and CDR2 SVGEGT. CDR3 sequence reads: CASSYWAGGPDTQYF. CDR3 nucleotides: TGTGCCAGCAGTTACTGGGCGGGAGGGCCGGATACGCAGTATTTT.

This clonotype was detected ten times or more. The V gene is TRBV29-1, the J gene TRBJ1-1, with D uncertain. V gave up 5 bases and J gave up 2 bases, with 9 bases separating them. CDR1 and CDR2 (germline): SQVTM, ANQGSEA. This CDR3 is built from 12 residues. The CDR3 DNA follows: TGCAGCGTTTGGGTCGGAAACACTGAAGCTTTCTTT. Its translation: CSVWVGNTEAFF.